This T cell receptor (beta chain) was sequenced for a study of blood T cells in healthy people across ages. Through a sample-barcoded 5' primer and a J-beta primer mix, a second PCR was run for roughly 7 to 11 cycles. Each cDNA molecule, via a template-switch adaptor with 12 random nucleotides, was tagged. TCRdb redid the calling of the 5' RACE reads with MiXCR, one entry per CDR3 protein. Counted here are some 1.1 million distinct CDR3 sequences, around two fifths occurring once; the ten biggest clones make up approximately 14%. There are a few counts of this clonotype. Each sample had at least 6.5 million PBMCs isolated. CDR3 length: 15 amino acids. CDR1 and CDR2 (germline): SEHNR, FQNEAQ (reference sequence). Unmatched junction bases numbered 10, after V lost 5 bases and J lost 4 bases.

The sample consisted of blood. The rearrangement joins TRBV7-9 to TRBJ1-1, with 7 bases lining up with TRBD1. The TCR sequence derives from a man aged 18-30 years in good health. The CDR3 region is CASSLNLQGPTEAFF. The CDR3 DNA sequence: TGTGCCAGCAGCCTAAACTTACAGGGGCCCACTGAAGCTTTCTTT.